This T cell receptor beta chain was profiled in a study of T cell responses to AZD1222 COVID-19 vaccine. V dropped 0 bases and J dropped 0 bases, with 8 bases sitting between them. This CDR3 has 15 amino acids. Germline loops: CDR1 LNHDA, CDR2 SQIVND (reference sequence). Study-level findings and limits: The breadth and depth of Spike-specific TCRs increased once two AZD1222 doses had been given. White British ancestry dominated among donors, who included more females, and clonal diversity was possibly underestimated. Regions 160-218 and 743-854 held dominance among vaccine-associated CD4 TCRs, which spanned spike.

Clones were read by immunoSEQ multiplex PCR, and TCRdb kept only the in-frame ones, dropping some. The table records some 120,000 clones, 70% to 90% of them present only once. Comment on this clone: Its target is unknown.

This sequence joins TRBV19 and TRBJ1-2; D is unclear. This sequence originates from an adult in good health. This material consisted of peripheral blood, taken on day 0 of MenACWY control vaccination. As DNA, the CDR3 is TGTGCCAGTAGTATAGAGCACAGATCTAACTATGGCTACACCTTC. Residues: CASSIEHRSNYGYTF.